This T cell receptor beta chain originates from a study of radiotherapy plus CTLA-4 blockade in lung cancer (dated by TCRdb to the late 2010s). The study in broad terms: Among enrolled patients, 15% to 20% had an objective response and 30% to 35% reached disease control.

The germline V gene (reference sequence) specifies SEHNR as CDR1 and FQNEAQ as CDR2. V has 4 bases trimmed and J has 3 bases trimmed; junction bases matching no gene number 8. Spanning cysteine to phenylalanine, the CDR3 consists of 17 amino acids. The sequence is cut down to CDR3 DNA, 51 bases in frame from base 1. Libraries were constructed by the immunoSEQ multiplex PCR assay. Imported from immuneACCESS, the table was reduced by TCRdb to in-frame sequences with V and J called. These copies leave out some clones; in studies compared against another copy, an unresolved V gene accounts for under half, and the cause of the remainder is not known. Counted in this sample were over 12,000 clones; 80% to 90% of them appeared once. The ten most abundant clones make up roughly an eighth of the sample. The study tested focal radiation therapy combined with CTLA-4 blockade (ipilimumab) in patients with chemo-refractory metastatic non-small-cell lung cancer.

The full study reports these points: Increased serum interferon-beta after radiation, together with early dynamic changes in blood T cell clones, were reported to be the strongest predictors of response. TCR clones derived from tumors expanded in peripheral blood after treatment with radiotherapy and ipilimumab.

A word on this clone: The antigen it recognizes is unknown. No much larger clone exists at a distance of one base, and base qualities are not known.

Material: peripheral blood, obtained from a patient treated with radiotherapy plus ipilimumab. The sequence is built from TRBV7-9 and TRBJ2-2, with 10 middle bases fitting TRBD1. The sequence was obtained from a human donor with non-small cell lung cancer that progressed on radiotherapy plus ipilimumab. Some clones in this sample may be carry-over from other donors' samples. In nucleotide form, the sequence is TGTGCCAGCAGCTCGACAGGGGGCGGATTGGACACCGGGGAGCTGTTTTTT. Its protein product is CASSSTGGGLDTGELFF. Supplemented by the reference TRBV7-9 and TRBJ2-2 proteins around the CDR3, the complete variable domain is DTGVSQNPRHKITKRGQNVTFRCDPISEHNRLYWYRQTLGQGPEFLTYFQNEAQLEKSRLLSDRFSAERPKGSFSTLEIQRTEQGDSAMYLCASSSTGGGLDTGELFFGEGSRLTVL.